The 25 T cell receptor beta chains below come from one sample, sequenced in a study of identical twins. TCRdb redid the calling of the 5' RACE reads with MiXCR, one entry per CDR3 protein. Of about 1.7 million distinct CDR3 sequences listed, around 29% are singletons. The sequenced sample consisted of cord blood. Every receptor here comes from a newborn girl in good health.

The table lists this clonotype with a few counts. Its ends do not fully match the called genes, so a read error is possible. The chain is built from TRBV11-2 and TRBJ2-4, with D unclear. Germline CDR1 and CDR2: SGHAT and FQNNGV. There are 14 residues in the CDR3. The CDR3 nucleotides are TGTGCCAGCGGCTTACAACTAGCCAAAAACATTCAGTACTTC. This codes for CASGLQLAKNIQYF.

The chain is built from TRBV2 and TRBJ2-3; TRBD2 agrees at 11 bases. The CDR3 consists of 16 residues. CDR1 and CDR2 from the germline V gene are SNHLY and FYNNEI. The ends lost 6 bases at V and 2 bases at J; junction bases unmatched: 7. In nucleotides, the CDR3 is TGTGCCAGCAGGATAACTAGCGGGGGCATCACAGATACGCAGTATTTT. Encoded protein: CASRITSGGITDTQYF.

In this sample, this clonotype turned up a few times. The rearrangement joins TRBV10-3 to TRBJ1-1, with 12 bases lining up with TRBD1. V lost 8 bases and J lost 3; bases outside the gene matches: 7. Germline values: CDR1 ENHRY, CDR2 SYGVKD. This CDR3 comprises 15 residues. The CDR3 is CAIGTGGASDTEAFF. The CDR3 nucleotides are TGTGCCATCGGGACAGGGGGCGCTTCGGACACTGAAGCTTTCTTT.

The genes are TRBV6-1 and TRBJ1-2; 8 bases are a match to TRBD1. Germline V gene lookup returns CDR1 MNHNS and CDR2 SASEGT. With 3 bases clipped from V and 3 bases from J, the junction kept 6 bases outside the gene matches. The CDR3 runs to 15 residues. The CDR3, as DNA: TGTGCCAGCAGTGACCCGACAGGGGAGGACTATGGCTACACCTTC. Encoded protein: CASSDPTGEDYGYTF.

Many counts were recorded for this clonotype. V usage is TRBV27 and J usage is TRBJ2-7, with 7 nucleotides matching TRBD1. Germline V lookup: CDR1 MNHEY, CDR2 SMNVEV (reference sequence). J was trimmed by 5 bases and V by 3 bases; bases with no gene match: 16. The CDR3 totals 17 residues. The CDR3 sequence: CASSFSRRQGTLDEQYF. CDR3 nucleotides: TGTGCCAGCAGTTTTTCCCGGAGACAGGGTACGTTGGACGAGCAGTACTTC.

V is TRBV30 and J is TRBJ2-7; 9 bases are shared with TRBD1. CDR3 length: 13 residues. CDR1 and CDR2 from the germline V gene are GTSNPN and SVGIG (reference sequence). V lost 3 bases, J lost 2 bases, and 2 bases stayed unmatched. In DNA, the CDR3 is TGTGCCTGGAGGAGGACAGGGGCCTACGAGCAGTACTTC. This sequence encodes CAWRRTGAYEQYF.

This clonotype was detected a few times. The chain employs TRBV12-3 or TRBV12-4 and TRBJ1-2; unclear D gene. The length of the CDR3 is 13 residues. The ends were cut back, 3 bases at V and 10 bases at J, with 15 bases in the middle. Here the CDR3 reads CASSFGGRDDYTF. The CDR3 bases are TGTGCCAGCAGTTTCGGAGGCCGTGACGACTACACCTTC.

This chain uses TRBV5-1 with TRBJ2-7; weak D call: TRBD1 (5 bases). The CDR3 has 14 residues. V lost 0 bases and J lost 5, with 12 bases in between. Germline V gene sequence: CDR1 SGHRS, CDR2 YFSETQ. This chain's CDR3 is CASSLAFQGHEQYF. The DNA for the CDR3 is TGCGCCAGCAGCTTGGCTTTTCAGGGCCACGAGCAGTACTTC.

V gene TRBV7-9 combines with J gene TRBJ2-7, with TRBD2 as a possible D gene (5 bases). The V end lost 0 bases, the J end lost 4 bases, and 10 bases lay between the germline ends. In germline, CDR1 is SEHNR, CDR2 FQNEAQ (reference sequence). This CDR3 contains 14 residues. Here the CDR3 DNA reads TGTGCCAGCAGCTTAGCTGAGGGAATATACGAGCAGTACTTC. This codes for CASSLAEGIYEQYF.

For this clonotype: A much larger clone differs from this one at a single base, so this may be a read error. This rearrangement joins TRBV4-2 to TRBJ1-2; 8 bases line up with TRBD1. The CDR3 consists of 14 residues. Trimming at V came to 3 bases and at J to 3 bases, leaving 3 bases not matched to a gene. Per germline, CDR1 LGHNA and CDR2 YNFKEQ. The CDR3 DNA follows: TGTGCCAGCAGCCAGAGACAGGGGCACTATGGCTACACCTTC. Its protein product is CASSQRQGHYGYTF.

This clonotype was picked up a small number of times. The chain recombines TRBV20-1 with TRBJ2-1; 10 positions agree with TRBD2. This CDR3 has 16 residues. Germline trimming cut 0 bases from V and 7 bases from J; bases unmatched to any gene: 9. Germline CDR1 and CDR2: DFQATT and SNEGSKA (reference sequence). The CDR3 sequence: CSARDGAGGPLNEQFF. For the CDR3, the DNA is TGCAGTGCTAGAGATGGAGCGGGAGGGCCTTTGAATGAGCAGTTCTTC.

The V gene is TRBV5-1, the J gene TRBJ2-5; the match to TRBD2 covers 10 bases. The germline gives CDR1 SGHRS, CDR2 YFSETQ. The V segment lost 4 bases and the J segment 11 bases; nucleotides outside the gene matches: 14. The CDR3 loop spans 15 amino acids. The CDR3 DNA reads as TGCGCCAGCAGCCTCACTAGCGGGACTTGGGTTGAGCAGTACTTC. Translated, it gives CASSLTSGTWVEQYF.

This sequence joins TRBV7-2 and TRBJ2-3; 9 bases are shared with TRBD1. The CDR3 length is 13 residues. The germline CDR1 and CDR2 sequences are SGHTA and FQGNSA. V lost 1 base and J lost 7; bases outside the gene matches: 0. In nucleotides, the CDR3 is TGTGCCAGCAGCTTAGACAGGGGGCATACGCAGTATTTT. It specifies CASSLDRGHTQYF.

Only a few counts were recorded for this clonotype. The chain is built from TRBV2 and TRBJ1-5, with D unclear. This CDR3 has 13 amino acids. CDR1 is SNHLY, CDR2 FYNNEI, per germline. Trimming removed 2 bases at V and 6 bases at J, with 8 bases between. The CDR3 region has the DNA TGTGCCAGCAGTGAAAGGGTACCTCAGCCCCAGCATTTT. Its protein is CASSERVPQPQHF.

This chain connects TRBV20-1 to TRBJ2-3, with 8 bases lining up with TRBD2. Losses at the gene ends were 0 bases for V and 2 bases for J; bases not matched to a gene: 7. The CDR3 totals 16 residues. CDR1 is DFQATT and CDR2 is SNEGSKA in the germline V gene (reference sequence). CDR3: CSAREFGREVTDTQYF. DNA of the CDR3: TGCAGTGCTAGAGAATTTGGGCGGGAGGTCACAGATACGCAGTATTTT.

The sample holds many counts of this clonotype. The CDR3 nucleotides read TGTGCCAGCAGTTTTACCCCGGGACAGGGGGACCCTAACTATGGCTACACCTTC. This sequence encodes CASSFTPGQGDPNYGYTF. The chain carries TRBV12-3 or TRBV12-4 and TRBJ1-2; the match to TRBD1 covers 11 bases. The V and J ends lost 3 bases and 0 bases, in that order; junction bases with no gene match: 9. This CDR3 has 18 amino acids.

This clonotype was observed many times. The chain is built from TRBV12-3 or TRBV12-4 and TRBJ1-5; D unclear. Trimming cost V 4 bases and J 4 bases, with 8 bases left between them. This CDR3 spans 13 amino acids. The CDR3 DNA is TGTGCCAGCAGTTCAGCAGGAAATCAGCCCCAGCATTTT. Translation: CASSSAGNQPQHF.

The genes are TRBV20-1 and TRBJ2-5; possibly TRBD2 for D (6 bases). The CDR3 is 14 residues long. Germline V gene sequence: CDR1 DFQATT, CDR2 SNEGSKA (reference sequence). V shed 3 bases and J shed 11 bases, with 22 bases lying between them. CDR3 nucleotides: TGCAGTGCTAGGGGTCCGGGGGTCGACAATGAGCAGTACTTC. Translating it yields CSARGPGVDNEQYF.

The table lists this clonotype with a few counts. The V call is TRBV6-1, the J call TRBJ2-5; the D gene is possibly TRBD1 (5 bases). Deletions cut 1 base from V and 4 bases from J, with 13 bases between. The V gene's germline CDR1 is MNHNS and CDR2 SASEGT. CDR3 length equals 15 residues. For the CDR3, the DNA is TGTGCCAGCAGTGAAGAAGGGGTAGTGAGAGAGACCCAGTACTTC. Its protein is CASSEEGVVRETQYF.

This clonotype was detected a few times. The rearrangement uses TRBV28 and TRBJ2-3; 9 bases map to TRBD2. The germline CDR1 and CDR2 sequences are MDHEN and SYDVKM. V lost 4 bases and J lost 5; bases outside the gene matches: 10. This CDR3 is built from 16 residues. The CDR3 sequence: CASSSPSAGGQDTQYF. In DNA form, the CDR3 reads TGTGCCAGCAGTTCCCCCTCGGCGGGAGGGCAAGATACGCAGTATTTT.

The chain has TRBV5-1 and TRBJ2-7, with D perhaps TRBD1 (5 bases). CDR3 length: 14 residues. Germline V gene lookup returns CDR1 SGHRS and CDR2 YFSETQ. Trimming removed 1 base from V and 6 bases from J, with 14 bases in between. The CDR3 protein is CASSLMYRRIEQYF. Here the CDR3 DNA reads TGCGCCAGCAGCTTGATGTACAGGCGGATCGAGCAGTACTTC.

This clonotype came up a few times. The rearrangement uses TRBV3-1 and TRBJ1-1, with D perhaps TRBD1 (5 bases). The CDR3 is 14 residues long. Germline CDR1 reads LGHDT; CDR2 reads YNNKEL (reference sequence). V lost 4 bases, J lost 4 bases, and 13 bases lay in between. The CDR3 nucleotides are TGTGCCAGCAGCCGACGGGGGGAGGGCACTGAAGCTTTCTTT. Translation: CASSRRGEGTEAFF.

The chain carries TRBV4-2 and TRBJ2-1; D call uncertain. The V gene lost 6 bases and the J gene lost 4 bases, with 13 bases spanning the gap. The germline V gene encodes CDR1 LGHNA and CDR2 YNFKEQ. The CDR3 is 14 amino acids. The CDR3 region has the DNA TGTGCCAGCAGAGGGCCGAGTACGTACAATGAGCAGTTCTTC. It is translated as CASRGPSTYNEQFF.

CDR3 in amino acids: CASRPVDRPNTEAFF. CDR3 sequence (DNA): TGTGCCAGCAGGCCGGTGGACCGCCCTAACACTGAAGCTTTCTTT. This chain joins TRBV28 and TRBJ1-1; no reliable D call. Trimming removed 6 bases from V and 2 bases from J, with 16 bases in between. Germline values: CDR1 MDHEN, CDR2 SYDVKM. This CDR3 region has 15 residues. The whole variable domain, remainder taken from reference TRBV28 and TRBJ1-1, is DVKVTQSSRYLVKRTGEKVFLECVQDMDHENMFWYRQDPGLGLRLIYFSYDVKMKEKGDIPEGYSVSREKKERFSLILESASTNQTSMYLCASRPVDRPNTEAFFGQGTRLTVV.

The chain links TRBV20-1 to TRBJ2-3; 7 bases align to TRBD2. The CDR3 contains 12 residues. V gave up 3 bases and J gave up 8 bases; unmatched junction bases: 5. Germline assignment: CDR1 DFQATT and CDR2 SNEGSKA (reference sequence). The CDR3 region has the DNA TGCAGTGCTAGTAGGTCGGGGGGTACGCAGTATTTT. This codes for CSASRSGGTQYF.